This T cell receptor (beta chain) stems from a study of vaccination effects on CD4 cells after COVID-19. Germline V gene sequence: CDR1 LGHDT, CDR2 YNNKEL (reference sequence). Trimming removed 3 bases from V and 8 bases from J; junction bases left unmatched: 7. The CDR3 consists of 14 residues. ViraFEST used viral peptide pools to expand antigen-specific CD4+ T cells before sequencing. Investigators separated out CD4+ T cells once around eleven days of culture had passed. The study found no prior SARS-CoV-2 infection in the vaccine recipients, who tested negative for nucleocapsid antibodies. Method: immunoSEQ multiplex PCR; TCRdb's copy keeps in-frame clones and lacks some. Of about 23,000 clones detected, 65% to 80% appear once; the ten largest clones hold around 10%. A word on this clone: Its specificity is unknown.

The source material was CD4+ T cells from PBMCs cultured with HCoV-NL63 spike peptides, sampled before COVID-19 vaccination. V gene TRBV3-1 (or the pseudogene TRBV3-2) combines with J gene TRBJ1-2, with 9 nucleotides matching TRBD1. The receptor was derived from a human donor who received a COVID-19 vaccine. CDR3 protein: CASSQTDRGGGYTF. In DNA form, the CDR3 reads TGTGCCAGCAGCCAGACGGACAGGGGAGGAGGCTACACCTTC.